These 27 T cell receptor beta chains originate from one sample sequenced in a study of blood T cell repertoires in COVID-19. Using immunoSEQ multiplex PCR, the repertoire was profiled, and TCRdb retains in-frame clones only, with some absent. The sample contains 35,000 to 50,000 clones, nearly 90% of which appear only once. Sequenced: peripheral blood. The receptors here all came from a human donor in a cohort sampled during active COVID-19.

V is TRBV14 and J is TRBJ1-2; D remains ambiguous. Germline-derived CDR1 and CDR2 are SGHDN and FVKESK. The V end was cut by 1 base, the J end by 6 bases, with 12 bases between. This CDR3 is built from 14 residues. The CDR3 spells CASSQAPPGDGYTF. In nucleotides, the CDR3 is TGTGCCAGCAGCCAAGCACCCCCGGGAGATGGCTACACCTTC.

This chain joins TRBV7-2 and TRBJ2-3, with 7 bases fitting TRBD2. From germline, CDR1 is SGHTA and CDR2 FQGNSA. The CDR3 consists of 14 residues. Trimming cost V 0 bases and J 8 bases; bases outside gene matches: 5. Written as DNA, the CDR3 is TGTGCCAGCAGCTTAGCAGCGGGGCCTGGTACGCAGTATTTT. Encoded protein: CASSLAAGPGTQYF.

The V and J genes are TRBV4-1 and TRBJ1-1; the D is unclear. The germline gives CDR1 MGHRA, CDR2 YSYEKL. This CDR3 has 15 amino acids. The V end lost 4 bases, the J end lost 3 bases, and 15 bases lay between the germline ends. For the CDR3, the DNA is TGCGCCAGCAGCCTGAGCGTGGAGGACTACACTGAAGCTTTCTTT. It encodes CASSLSVEDYTEAFF.

The chain recombines TRBV4-1 with TRBJ1-4; D is perhaps TRBD1 (5 bases). From germline, CDR1 is MGHRA and CDR2 YSYEKL. Trimming took off 0 bases at V and 10 bases at J, with 12 bases between the two ends. CDR3 length: 14 residues. CDR3 nucleotides: TGCGCCAGCAGCCAAGATAGCAGGGTTGTAAAACTGTTTTTT. Translated, it gives CASSQDSRVVKLFF.

V gene TRBV2 combines with J gene TRBJ1-4; D not resolved. Germline V gives CDR1 SNHLY, CDR2 FYNNEI. The CDR3 is made up of 12 amino acids. The V gene lost 10 bases and the J gene lost 3 bases, with 9 bases spanning the gap. The CDR3 here is CANSGANEKLFF. The CDR3 coding sequence is TGTGCCAACTCCGGGGCTAATGAAAAACTGTTTTTT.

The genes are TRBV4-1 and TRBJ2-2, with 12 bases lining up with TRBD2. Germline lookup yields CDR1 MGHRA and CDR2 YSYEKL. V gave up 4 bases and J gave up 5 bases; unmatched junction bases: 20. The CDR3 has 21 residues. CDR3 amino acids: CASSLWGKRASGGELTGELFF. The CDR3 DNA follows: TGCGCCAGCAGCCTATGGGGAAAGAGGGCTAGCGGGGGGGAATTGACCGGGGAGCTGTTTTTT.

This clone was seen a single time. The rearrangement joins TRBV2 to TRBJ1-3; possibly TRBD1 for D (6 bases). V gave up 0 bases and J gave up 2 bases, with 11 bases separating them. Germline CDR1 is SNHLY and CDR2 is FYNNEI. The CDR3 has 16 residues. The chain's CDR3 is CASSEAARGTGNTIYF. CDR3 sequence (DNA): TGTGCCAGCAGTGAAGCGGCCAGGGGAACTGGAAACACCATATATTTT. Combining the CDR3 with reference TRBV2 and TRBJ1-3 gives the whole variable domain EPEVTQTPSHQVTQMGQEVILRCVPISNHLYFYWYRQILGQKVEFLVSFYNNEISEKSEIFDDQFSVERPDGSNFTLKIRSTKLEDSAMYFCASSEAARGTGNTIYFGEGSWLTVV.

This clone was seen a few times. This rearrangement joins TRBV10-3 to TRBJ1-1; 7 bases fit TRBD1. Unmatched junction bases numbered 9, after V lost 11 bases and J lost 0 bases. Germline CDR1 ENHRY, CDR2 SYGVKD. This CDR3 has 14 amino acids. CDR3 nucleotides: TGTGCCTTCTCGGGACAGAGAATGAACACTGAAGCTTTCTTT. This codes for CAFSGQRMNTEAFF.

The chain couples TRBV2 to TRBJ1-1; TRBD1 is a possible D gene (5 bases). V was clipped by 4 bases and J by 5 bases, with 11 bases between them. Looked up from germline, CDR1 is SNHLY and CDR2 is FYNNEI. This CDR3 is built from 13 residues. The CDR3: CASSVGGGTEAFF. CDR3 nucleotide sequence: TGTGCCAGCAGTGTCGGCGGGGGAACTGAAGCTTTCTTT. The whole variable domain, remainder taken from reference TRBV2 and TRBJ1-1, is EPEVTQTPSHQVTQMGQEVILRCVPISNHLYFYWYRQILGQKVEFLVSFYNNEISEKSEIFDDQFSVERPDGSNFTLKIRSTKLEDSAMYFCASSVGGGTEAFFGQGTRLTVV.

The chain combines TRBV4-1 with TRBJ2-1; D may be TRBD2 (6 bases). The V end lost 2 bases, the J end lost 2 bases, and 13 bases lay between the germline ends. There are 16 residues in the CDR3. From germline, CDR1 is MGHRA and CDR2 YSYEKL. CDR3 loop: CASSQRPGVTYNEQFF. In DNA, the CDR3 is TGCGCCAGCAGCCAACGTCCGGGGGTCACCTACAATGAGCAGTTCTTC.

The CDR3 DNA reads as TGTGCCAGCAGCTACCCATTAGCGGGGGCGGGGGAGACCCAGTACTTC. Amino acids: CASSYPLAGAGETQYF. The chain joins TRBV5-4 to TRBJ2-5; 9 nucleotides line up with TRBD2. V shed 3 bases and J 5 bases; nucleotides not matched to a gene: 11. This CDR3 is built from 16 residues. From germline, CDR1 is SGHNT and CDR2 YYREEE (reference sequence).

The chain employs TRBV5-1 and TRBJ1-6; D is unresolved. Germline V gene data show CDR1 as SGHRS and CDR2 as YFSETQ. CDR3 length: 14 residues. The V end lost 4 bases, the J end lost 4 bases, and 9 bases lay between the germline ends. In nucleotides, the CDR3 is TGCGCCAGCAGCGTACAGATGTATAATTCACCCCTCCACTTT. It codes for CASSVQMYNSPLHF.

V usage is TRBV25-1 and J usage is TRBJ2-5; possibly TRBD2 for D (5 bases). The CDR3 covers 14 residues. Germline V gene sequence: CDR1 MGHDK, CDR2 SYGVNS. V gave up 1 base and J gave up 5 bases, with 11 bases separating them. As DNA, the CDR3 is TGTGCCAGCAGTGAATTGGGTAGCGCCGAGACCCAGTACTTC. Translated, it gives CASSELGSAETQYF.

The chain employs TRBV30 and TRBJ2-3; D remains unclear. With 2 bases removed from V and 0 bases from J, the gap between germline ends came to 6 bases. The CDR3 is 13 amino acids. Germline assignment: CDR1 GTSNPN and CDR2 SVGIG (reference sequence). CDR3 bases: TGTGCCTGGAGTCTAATTAGCACAGATACGCAGTATTTT. Amino acids: CAWSLISTDTQYF.

This clone was observed a single time. The rearrangement links TRBV5-4 to TRBJ2-3; possibly TRBD2 for D (6 bases). V gave up 0 bases and J gave up 2 bases, with 10 bases separating them. The length of the CDR3 is 15 residues. Germline V lookup: CDR1 SGHNT, CDR2 YYREEE (reference sequence). For the CDR3, the DNA is TGTGCCAGCAGCTTGGCTCGCGGGGTCACAGATACGCAGTATTTT. This codes for CASSLARGVTDTQYF.

The chain is built from TRBV9 and TRBJ2-5, with D maybe TRBD2 (5 bases). The CDR3 has 11 amino acids. The V gene lost 3 bases and the J gene lost 5 bases, with 5 bases spanning the gap. From germline, CDR1 is SGDLS and CDR2 YYNGEE. CDR3 sequence: CASSGGETQYF. The CDR3 coding sequence is TGTGCCAGCAGCGGCGGGGAGACCCAGTACTTC.

The chain is built from TRBV5-5 and TRBJ2-7; a weak D match, TRBD2 (5 bases). Trimming removed 3 bases from V and 3 bases from J, with 10 bases in between. The CDR3 is 13 residues long. The germline gives CDR1 SGHKS, CDR2 YYEKEE (reference sequence). The CDR3 coding sequence is TGTGCCAGCAGCTCAGGACTGCGCTACGAGCAGTACTTC. Translated: CASSSGLRYEQYF.

As for this clone: The junction does not match germline at one end; this may be a read error. The V call is TRBV7-3, the J call TRBJ2-2, with 8 bases lining up with TRBD1. The CDR3 consists of 16 residues. Germline lookup yields CDR1 SGHTA and CDR2 FQGTGA. CDR3 sequence reads: CASSLRNRGNTGKLFF. Written as DNA, the CDR3 is TGTGCCAGCAGCTTAAGAAACAGGGGGAACACCGGGAAGCTGTTTTTT.

V and J are TRBV7-9 and TRBJ2-5; 7 bases are a match to TRBD2. V trimming: 5 bases; J trimming: 2 bases; junction bases outside the gene matches: 11. Germline CDR1 reads SEHNR; CDR2 reads FQNEAQ (reference sequence). This CDR3 comprises 16 residues. The CDR3 sequence: CASSRRFGGEQETQYF. CDR3 DNA: TGTGCCAGCAGCCGCCGGTTTGGGGGGGAGCAAGAGACCCAGTACTTC.

The chain combines TRBV6-1 with TRBJ2-1, with 7 bases matching TRBD1. CDR1 is MNHNS, CDR2 SASEGT, per germline. The CDR3 is 15 amino acids. V shed 2 bases, J shed 3 bases, and the junction held 4 bases outside the gene matches. The chain's CDR3 is CASSETRDSYNEQFF. CDR3 coding DNA: TGTGCCAGCAGTGAAACCCGGGACAGCTACAATGAGCAGTTCTTC.

The CDR3 sequence: CASSSLRQTNEKLFF. The CDR3 DNA reads as TGTGCCAGCAGTTCCCTTAGACAGACGAATGAAAAACTGTTTTTT. This chain links TRBV6-5 with TRBJ1-4; TRBD1 is a possible D gene (5 bases). Germline CDR1 is MNHEY and CDR2 is SVGAGI. The CDR3 length is 15 residues. V lost 4 bases and J 5 bases, leaving 14 bases between the germline ends.

This clone is termed medium-sized. This chain links TRBV3-1 (or the pseudogene TRBV3-2) with TRBJ1-3, with D possibly matching TRBD1 (5 bases). The CDR3 spans 13 residues. The germline gives CDR1 LGHDT, CDR2 YNNKEL (reference sequence). The CDR3 region has the DNA TGTGCTACGGCGGGGGGCTCTGGAAACACCATATATTTT. Protein sequence: CATAGGSGNTIYF.

The CDR3 DNA follows: TGTGCCAGCAGCTTAACTAGCGACACTGAAGCTTTCTTT. Translation: CASSLTSDTEAFF. V is TRBV7-9 and J is TRBJ1-1, with D unclear. Trimming took 2 bases from V and 3 from J, leaving 7 bases between them. CDR1 is SEHNR and CDR2 is FQNEAQ in the germline V gene (reference sequence). This CDR3 spans 13 amino acids.

V gene TRBV6-6 combines with J gene TRBJ1-1, with a tentative D call TRBD1 (5 bases). Germline CDR1 is MNHNY and CDR2 is SVGAGI (reference sequence). V was cut by 6 bases and J by 1 base, with 15 bases left in between. CDR3 size: 15 residues. CDR3 nucleotides: TGTGCCAGCAGCCGGGACTTCATGGGGAACACTGAAGCTTTCTTT. Its translation: CASSRDFMGNTEAFF.

The chain has TRBV19 and TRBJ2-7, with a tentative D call TRBD1 (6 bases). Germline V gene lookup returns CDR1 LNHDA and CDR2 SQIVND (reference sequence). The CDR3 has 13 residues. V dropped 3 bases and J dropped 1 base, with 7 bases sitting between them. The CDR3 DNA reads TGTGCCAGTAGTATCGGGACATCCTACGAGCAGTACTTC. Its protein is CASSIGTSYEQYF.

This CDR3 is CASSQLAGVNEQFF. Written as DNA, the CDR3 is TGCGCCAGCAGCCAACTAGCGGGGGTAAATGAGCAGTTCTTC. V gene TRBV4-1 combines with J gene TRBJ2-1, with 10 bases aligning to TRBD2. V was clipped by 2 bases and J by 7 bases; unmatched bases: 2. The CDR3 has 14 amino acids. Germline V gene data show CDR1 as MGHRA and CDR2 as YSYEKL.

J is TRBJ1-4 and V is TRBV7-9; TRBD1 matches at 11 bases. This CDR3 contains 15 residues. CDR1 is SEHNR and CDR2 is FQNEAQ in the germline V gene (reference sequence). V was clipped by 4 bases and J by 6 bases; unmatched bases: 4. The CDR3 reads CASSSWTGGDEKLFF. The CDR3, as DNA: TGTGCCAGCAGCTCCTGGACAGGGGGCGATGAAAAACTGTTTTTT.